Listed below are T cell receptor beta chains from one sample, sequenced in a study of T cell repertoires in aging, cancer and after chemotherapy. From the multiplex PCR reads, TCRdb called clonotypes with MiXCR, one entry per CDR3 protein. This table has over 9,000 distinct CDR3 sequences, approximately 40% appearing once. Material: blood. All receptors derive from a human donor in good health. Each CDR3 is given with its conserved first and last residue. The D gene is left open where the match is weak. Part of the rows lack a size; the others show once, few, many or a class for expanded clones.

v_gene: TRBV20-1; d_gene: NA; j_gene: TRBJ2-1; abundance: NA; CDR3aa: CSAQPGSAPNEQFF; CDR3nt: TGCAGTGCTCAGCCGGGATCCGCTCCTAATGAGCAGTTCTTC
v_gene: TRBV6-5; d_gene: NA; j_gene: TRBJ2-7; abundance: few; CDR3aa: CASSYSGAGSSYEQYF; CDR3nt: TGTGCCAGCAGTTACTCGGGGGCAGGGAGCTCCTACGAGCAGTACTTC
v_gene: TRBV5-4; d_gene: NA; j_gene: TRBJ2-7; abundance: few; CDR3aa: CASSLGGLEQYF; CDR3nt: TGTGCCAGCAGCTTAGGGGGGCTCGAGCAGTACTTC
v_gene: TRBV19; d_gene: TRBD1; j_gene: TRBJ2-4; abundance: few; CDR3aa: CASSLFRDSLAKNIQYF; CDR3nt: TGTGCCAGTAGTCTATTCCGGGACAGCTTAGCCAAAAACATTCAGTACTTC
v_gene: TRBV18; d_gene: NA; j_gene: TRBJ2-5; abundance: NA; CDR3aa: CASSPLAGRETQYF; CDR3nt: TGTGCCAGCTCACCCCTGGCAGGGCGAGAGACCCAGTACTTC
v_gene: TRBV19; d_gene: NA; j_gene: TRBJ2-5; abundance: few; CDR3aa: CASSIDETQYF; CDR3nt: TGTGCCAGTAGTATAGACGAGACCCAGTACTTC
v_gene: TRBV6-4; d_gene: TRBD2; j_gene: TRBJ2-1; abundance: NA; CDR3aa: CASSETSGSNEQFF; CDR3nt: TGTGCCAGCAGTGAGACTAGCGGGAGCAATGAGCAGTTCTTC
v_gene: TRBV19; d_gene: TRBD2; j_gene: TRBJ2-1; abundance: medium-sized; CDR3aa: CASSKLAGGPGAQFF; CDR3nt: TGTGCCAGTAGCAAACTAGCGGGAGGGCCAGGGGCGCAGTTCTTC
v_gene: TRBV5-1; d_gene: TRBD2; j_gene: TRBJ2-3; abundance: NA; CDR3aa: CASSWGGEVTDTQYF; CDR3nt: TGCGCCAGCAGCTGGGGGGGGGAGGTCACAGATACGCAGTATTTT
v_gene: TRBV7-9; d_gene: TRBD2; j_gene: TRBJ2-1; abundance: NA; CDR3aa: CASSLGGLAGVGEQFF; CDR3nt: TGTGCCAGCAGCTTAGGAGGACTAGCGGGAGTTGGTGAGCAGTTCTTC
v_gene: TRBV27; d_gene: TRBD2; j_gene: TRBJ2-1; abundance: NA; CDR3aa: CASSLRGVHEQFF; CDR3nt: TGTGCCAGCAGTTTACGGGGGGTCCATGAGCAGTTCTTC
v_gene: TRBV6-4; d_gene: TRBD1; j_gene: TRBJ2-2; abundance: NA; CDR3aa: CASSPGQAYTGELFF; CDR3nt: TGTGCCAGCAGTCCGGGACAGGCTTACACCGGGGAGCTGTTTTTT
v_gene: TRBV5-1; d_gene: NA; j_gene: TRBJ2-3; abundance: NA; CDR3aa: CASSQQGPDTQYF; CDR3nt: TGCGCCAGCAGCCAGCAGGGCCCAGATACGCAGTATTTT
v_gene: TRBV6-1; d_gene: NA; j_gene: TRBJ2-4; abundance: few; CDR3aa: CASSEGATNIQYF; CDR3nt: TGTGCCAGCAGTGAGGGGGCCACCAACATTCAGTACTTC
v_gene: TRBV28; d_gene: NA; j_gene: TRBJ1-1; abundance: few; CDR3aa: CASHAMNTEAFF; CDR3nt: TGTGCCAGCCACGCCATGAACACTGAAGCTTTCTTT
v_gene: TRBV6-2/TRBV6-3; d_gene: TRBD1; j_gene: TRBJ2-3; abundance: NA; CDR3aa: CASSYEFGQGWTDTQYF; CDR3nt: TGTGCCAGCAGTTACGAGTTTGGACAGGGGTGGACAGATACGCAGTATTTT
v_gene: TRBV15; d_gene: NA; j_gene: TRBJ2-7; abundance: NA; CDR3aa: CATSRGLVGSYEQYF; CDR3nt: TGTGCCACCAGCAGAGGGTTAGTTGGCTCCTACGAGCAGTACTTC
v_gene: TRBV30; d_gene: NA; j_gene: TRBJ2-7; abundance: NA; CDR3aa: CAWSLGGSYEQYF; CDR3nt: TGTGCCTGGAGCCTGGGCGGTTCCTACGAGCAGTACTTC
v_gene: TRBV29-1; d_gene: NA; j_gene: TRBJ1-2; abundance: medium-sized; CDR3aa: CSVDGEWGYTF; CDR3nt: TGCAGCGTTGATGGGGAATGGGGCTACACCTTC
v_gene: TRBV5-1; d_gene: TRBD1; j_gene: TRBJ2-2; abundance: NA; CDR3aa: CASSLAIRTGGGGELFF; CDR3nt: TGCGCCAGCAGCTTGGCCATTCGGACAGGGGGCGGCGGGGAGCTGTTTTTT
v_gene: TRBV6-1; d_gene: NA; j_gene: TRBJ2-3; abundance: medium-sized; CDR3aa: CASSPRASAADTQYF; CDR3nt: TGTGCCAGCAGTCCCCGCGCCTCCGCGGCAGATACGCAGTATTTT
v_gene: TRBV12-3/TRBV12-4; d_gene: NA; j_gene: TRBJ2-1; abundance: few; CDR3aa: CASSLTGGSGNEQFF; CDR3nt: TGTGCCAGCAGTTTAACGGGGGGCAGTGGGAATGAGCAGTTCTTC
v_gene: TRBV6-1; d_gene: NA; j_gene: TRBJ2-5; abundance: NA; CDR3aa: CASSEAGITSPQETQYF; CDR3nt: TGTGCCAGCAGTGAAGCGGGGATTACTAGTCCCCAAGAGACCCAGTACTTC
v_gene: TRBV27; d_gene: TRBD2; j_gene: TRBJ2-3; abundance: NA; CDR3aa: CATRTSGSPTSRTDTQYF; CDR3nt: TGTGCCACCCGGACTAGCGGGAGTCCAACATCCCGCACAGATACGCAGTATTTT
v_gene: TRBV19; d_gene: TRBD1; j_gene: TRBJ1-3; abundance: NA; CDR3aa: CASSRRDRLLGNTIYF; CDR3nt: TGTGCCAGTAGCCGCCGGGACAGGCTACTTGGAAACACCATATATTTT